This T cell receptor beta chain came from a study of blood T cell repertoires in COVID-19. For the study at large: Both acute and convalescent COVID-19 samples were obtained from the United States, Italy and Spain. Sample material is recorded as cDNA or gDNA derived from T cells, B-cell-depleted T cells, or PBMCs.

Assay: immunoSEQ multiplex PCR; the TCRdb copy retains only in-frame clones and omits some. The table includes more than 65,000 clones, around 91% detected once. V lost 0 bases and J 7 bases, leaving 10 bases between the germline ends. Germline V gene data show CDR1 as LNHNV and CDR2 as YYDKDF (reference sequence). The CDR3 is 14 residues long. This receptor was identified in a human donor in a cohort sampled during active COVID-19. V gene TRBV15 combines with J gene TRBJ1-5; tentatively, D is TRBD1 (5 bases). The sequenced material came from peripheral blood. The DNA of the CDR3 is TGTGCCACCAGCAGAGATTTAGGGGCCCAGCCCCAGCATTTT. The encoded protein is CATSRDLGAQPQHF.